This entry describes one T cell receptor beta chain. Antigen specificity is unknown. The sample is drawn from a study of CD8+ T cells in alopecia areata. Across the study: Severity was scored as percentage of affected scalp area in treated patients. The study, taken as a whole, reports: The study found tofacitinib significantly decreased scalp clonality and expanded CD8+ clones among the top 100. Normal scalp showed lower clonality than lesional scalp, especially alopecia totalis/universalis. It was observed that many expanded lesional clones persisted in scalp and blood during tofacitinib.

Sample treatment: oral pan-JAK inhibitor, 5-10 mg twice daily. Investigators isolated RNA and reverse transcribed it into cDNA to act as the sequencing template. Sequencing used immunoSEQ multiplex PCR; TCRdb keeps in-frame clones, though not all of them. Among approximately 210,000 clones listed, approximately 40% were seen once. Germline V gene sequence: CDR1 MNHEY, CDR2 SMNVEV (reference sequence). The CDR3 length is 18 residues. J lost 6 bases, V lost 4 bases, and 17 bases had no gene match. This material consisted of CD4+ T cells sorted from blood, taken between weeks 36 and 40, from a patient treated with tofacitinib. The genes are TRBV27 and TRBJ2-7, with 11 nucleotides matching TRBD2. The clonotype comes from a human donor with alopecia areata. CDR3 residues: CASSSSSTSGVIEGEQYF. Written as DNA, the CDR3 is TGTGCCAGCAGTTCGTCCTCGACTAGCGGGGTTATCGAGGGCGAGCAGTACTTC.